This T cell receptor beta chain comes out of a study of blood T cell repertoires in COVID-19. About the research overall: Material from acute and convalescent COVID-19 was sourced from the United States, Italy and Spain.

The CDR3 has 15 residues. Trimming left V 4 bases short and J 6 bases short, with 15 bases between. Germline V gene data show CDR1 as MNHEY and CDR2 as SVGAGI. Original handling: Counts of nucleated cells, estimated from reference gene primer amplification, were obtained. Data came from immunoSEQ multiplex PCR; TCRdb stores just in-frame clones and leaves some out. V, J and clone size were drawn from that table, and D and trimming were deduced from the DNA. In the table there are over 150,000 clones, 75% to 90% of which are singletons. Sequencing used peripheral blood. The sequence derives from a woman of 80 years or more with active or convalescent COVID-19. V and J are TRBV6-5 and TRBJ1-4; the D gene is possibly TRBD1 (6 bases). As DNA, the CDR3 is TGTGCCAGCAGTTCTACAGGGTTGTCCTATGAAAAACTGTTTTTT. As protein: CASSSTGLSYEKLFF.